This TCR beta chain derives from a study of T-cell reconstitution after alpha-beta-depleted transplantation in children. Unique molecular identifiers were built into the TCRbeta library. Each CDR3 protein gets one entry after TCRdb re-called the PCR reads with MiXCR. The table has some 350,000 distinct CDR3 sequences, 10% to 13% seen once. This clonotype was observed many times. Germline-derived CDR1 and CDR2 are LNHNV and YYDKDF (reference sequence). The V gene lost 4 bases and the J gene lost 0 bases, with 3 bases spanning the gap. The CDR3 totals 13 residues. The V gene is TRBV15, the J gene TRBJ2-2; D call uncertain. This material consisted of PBMCs from the stem cell graft donor, taken from the stem cell graft. This sequence was found in a human donor who donated a stem cell graft to a child with acute lymphoblastic leukemia. CDR3 sequence: CATSTTNTGELFF. CDR3 nucleotides: TGTGCCACCAGCACGACGAACACCGGGGAGCTGTTTTTT.